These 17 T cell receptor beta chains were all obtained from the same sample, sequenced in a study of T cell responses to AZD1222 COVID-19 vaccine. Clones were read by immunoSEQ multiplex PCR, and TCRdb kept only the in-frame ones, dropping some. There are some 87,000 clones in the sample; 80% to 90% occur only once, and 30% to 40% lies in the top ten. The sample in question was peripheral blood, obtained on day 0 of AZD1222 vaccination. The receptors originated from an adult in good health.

CDR3 in amino acids: CASSMVAGVSAYNEQFF. The DNA for the CDR3 is TGTGCCAGTAGTATGGTAGCGGGAGTTTCTGCCTACAATGAGCAGTTCTTC. The V gene is TRBV19, the J gene TRBJ2-1; 9 bases map to TRBD2. Looked up from germline, CDR1 is LNHDA and CDR2 is SQIVND (reference sequence). The trim removed 3 bases at V and 2 bases at J, leaving 8 bases unmatched. The CDR3 runs 17 residues.

As DNA, the CDR3 is TGTGCCAGCAGCCCGAGCCATTTTTGGGGTGAAAAACTGTTTTTT. Translating gives CASSPSHFWGEKLFF. J is TRBJ1-4 and V is TRBV11-2; D gene unclear. There are 15 residues in the CDR3. CDR1 is SGHAT, CDR2 FQNNGV, per germline. Trimming removed 5 bases from V and 7 bases from J, with 17 bases in between.

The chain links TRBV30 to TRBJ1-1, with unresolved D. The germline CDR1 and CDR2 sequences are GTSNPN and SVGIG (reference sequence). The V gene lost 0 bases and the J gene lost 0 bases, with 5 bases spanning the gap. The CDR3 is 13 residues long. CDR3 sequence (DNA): TGTGCCTGGAGTGTGCTCGTGAACACTGAAGCTTTCTTT. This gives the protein CAWSVLVNTEAFF. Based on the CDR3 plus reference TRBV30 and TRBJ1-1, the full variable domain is SQTIHQWPATLVQPVGSPLSLECTVEGTSNPNLYWYRQAAGRGLQLLFYSVGIGQISSEVPQNLSASRPQDRQFILSSKKLLLSDSGFYLCAWSVLVNTEAFFGQGTRLTVV.

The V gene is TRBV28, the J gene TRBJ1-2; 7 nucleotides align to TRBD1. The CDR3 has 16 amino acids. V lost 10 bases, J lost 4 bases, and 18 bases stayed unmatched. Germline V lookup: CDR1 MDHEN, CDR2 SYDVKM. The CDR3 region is CATANPLRGFGYGYTF. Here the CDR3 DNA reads TGTGCCACCGCGAATCCCCTCAGGGGGTTTGGCTATGGCTACACCTTC.

The CDR3 reads CASSLEGGIRETQYF. In nucleotides, the CDR3 is TGCGCCAGCAGCCTGGAAGGAGGGATTCGGGAGACCCAGTACTTC. This sequence joins TRBV5-1 and TRBJ2-5; D perhaps matches TRBD2 (6 bases). V lost 4 bases and J lost 5, with 18 bases in between. The CDR3 covers 15 residues. CDR1 is SGHRS, CDR2 YFSETQ, per germline.

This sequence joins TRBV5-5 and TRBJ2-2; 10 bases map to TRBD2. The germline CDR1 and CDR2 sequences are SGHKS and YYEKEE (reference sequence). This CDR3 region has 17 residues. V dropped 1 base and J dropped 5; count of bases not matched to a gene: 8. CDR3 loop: CASSLMSSGSGTGELFF. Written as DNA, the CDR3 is TGTGCCAGCAGCTTGATGTCTAGCGGGAGCGGGACCGGGGAGCTGTTTTTT.

The CDR3 bases are TGTGCCAGCAGTTTAGCCGGGACAGGGTCCTACGAGCAGTACTTC. Protein: CASSLAGTGSYEQYF. This rearrangement joins TRBV28 to TRBJ2-7, with 9 bases aligning to TRBD1. This CDR3 region has 15 residues. CDR1 is MDHEN, CDR2 SYDVKM, per germline. J lost 1 base, V lost 2 bases, and 3 bases had no gene match. Full variable domain (outside the CDR3, taken from reference TRBV28 and TRBJ2-7): DVKVTQSSRYLVKRTGEKVFLECVQDMDHENMFWYRQDPGLGLRLIYFSYDVKMKEKGDIPEGYSVSREKKERFSLILESASTNQTSMYLCASSLAGTGSYEQYFGPGTRLTVT.

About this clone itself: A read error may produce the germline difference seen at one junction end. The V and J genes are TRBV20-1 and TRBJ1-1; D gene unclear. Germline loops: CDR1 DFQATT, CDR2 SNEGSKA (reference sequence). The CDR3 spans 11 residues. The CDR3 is CSARDNPAYSF. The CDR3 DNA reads TGCAGTGCTAGAGATAATCCGGCGTATAGCTTT.

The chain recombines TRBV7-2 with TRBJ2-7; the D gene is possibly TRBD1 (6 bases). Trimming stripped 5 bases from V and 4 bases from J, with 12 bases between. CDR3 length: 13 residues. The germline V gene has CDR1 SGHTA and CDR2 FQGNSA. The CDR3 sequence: CASSKRTGYEQYF. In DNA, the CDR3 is TGTGCCAGCAGCAAGAGAACAGGGTACGAGCAGTACTTC. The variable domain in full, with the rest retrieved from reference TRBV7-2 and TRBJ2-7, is GAGVSQSPSNKVTEKGKDVELRCDPISGHTALYWYRQSLGQGLEFLIYFQGNSAPDKSGLPSDRFSAERTGGSVSTLTIQRTQQEDSAVYLCASSKRTGYEQYFGPGTRLTVT.

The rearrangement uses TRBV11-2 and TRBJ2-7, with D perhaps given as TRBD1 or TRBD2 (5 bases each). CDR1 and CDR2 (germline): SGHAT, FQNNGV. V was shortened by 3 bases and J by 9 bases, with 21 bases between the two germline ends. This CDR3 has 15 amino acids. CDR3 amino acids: CASSFLPGRFEVQYF. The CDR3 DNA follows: TGTGCCAGCAGCTTCCTGCCGGGACGGTTCGAGGTGCAGTACTTC.

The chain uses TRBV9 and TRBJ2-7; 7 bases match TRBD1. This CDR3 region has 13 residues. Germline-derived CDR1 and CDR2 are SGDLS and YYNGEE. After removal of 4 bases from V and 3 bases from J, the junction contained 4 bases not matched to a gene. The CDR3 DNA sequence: TGTGCCAGCAGCCCAAGGGACAGCTACGAGCAGTACTTC. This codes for CASSPRDSYEQYF.

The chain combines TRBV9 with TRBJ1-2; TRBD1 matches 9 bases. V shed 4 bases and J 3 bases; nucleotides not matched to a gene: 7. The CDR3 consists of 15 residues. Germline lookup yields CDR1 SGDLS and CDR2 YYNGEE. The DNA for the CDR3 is TGTGCCAGCAGCTTCGGGACAGGGTTGGACTATGGCTACACCTTC. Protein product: CASSFGTGLDYGYTF.

The CDR3 DNA is TGTGCCAGCAGTTTAGCCTCCCGTCCAGAGACCCAGTACTTC. Protein product: CASSLASRPETQYF. This chain connects TRBV28 to TRBJ2-5; D gene ambiguous. This CDR3 has 14 amino acids. V gave up 2 bases and J gave up 4 bases, with 11 bases separating them. Germline CDR1 MDHEN, CDR2 SYDVKM.

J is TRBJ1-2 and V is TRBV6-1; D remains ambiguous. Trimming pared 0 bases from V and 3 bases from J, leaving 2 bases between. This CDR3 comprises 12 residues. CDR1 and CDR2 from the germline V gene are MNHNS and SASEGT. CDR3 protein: CASSEAYYGYTF. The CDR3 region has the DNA TGTGCCAGCAGTGAAGCGTACTATGGCTACACCTTC.

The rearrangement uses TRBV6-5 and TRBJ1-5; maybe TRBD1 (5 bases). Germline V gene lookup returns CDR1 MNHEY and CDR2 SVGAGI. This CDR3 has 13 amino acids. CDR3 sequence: CGSRGYSNQPQHF. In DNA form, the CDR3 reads TGTGGGTCGCGGGGCTATAGCAATCAGCCCCAGCATTTT.

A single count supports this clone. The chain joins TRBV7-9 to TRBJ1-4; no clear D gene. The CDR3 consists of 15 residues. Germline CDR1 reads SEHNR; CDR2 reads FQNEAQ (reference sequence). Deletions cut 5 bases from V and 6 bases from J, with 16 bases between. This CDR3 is CASSLEEPYYEKLFF. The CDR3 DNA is TGTGCCAGCAGCCTAGAGGAACCTTATTATGAAAAACTGTTTTTT.

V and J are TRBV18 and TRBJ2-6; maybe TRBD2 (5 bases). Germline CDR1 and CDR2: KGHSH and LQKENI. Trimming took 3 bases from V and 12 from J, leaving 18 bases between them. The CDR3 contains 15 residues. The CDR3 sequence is CASSPTPGSRGVLTF. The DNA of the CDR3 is TGTGCCAGCTCACCCACACCGGGCTCTCGGGGCGTCCTGACTTTC.